This T cell receptor beta chain was profiled in a study of graft-versus-host responses after intestinal transplantation. For the study at large: Transplant recipients had multivisceral, liver-intestinal, or isolated intestinal grafts. Once they had received anti-thymocyte globulin induction, all recipients took tacrolimus and steroids for about three years. Overall study results and limits: GvH clones detected in recipient marrow included some appearing first in ileum or blood. The study found high graft-versus-host to host-versus-graft clonal ratios in allografts of patients with graft-donor T cell macrochimerism.

Trimming took 0 bases from V and 13 from J; bases not matched to a gene: 11. The germline CDR1 and CDR2 sequences are MRHNA and SNTAGT. The CDR3 sequence is 16 residues long. About this clone: Antigen specificity is unknown.

Method: immunoSEQ multiplex PCR; TCRdb's copy keeps in-frame clones and lacks some. This table has some 96,000 clones, 90% appearing once. Here the sequenced sample was PBMCs, taken around 450 days after intestinal transplant. This TCR came from a human patient who received an intestinal transplant, so some T cells may come from the graft donor. The chain links TRBV6-4 to TRBJ2-1; 11 bases are a match to TRBD2. This CDR3 is CASSDSLAGGPMGQFF. The DNA for the CDR3 is TGTGCCAGCAGTGACTCCTTAGCGGGGGGGCCGATGGGCCAGTTCTTC.